The present entry profiles one TCR beta chain with its context. RNA transcripts yielded amplified TCR beta CDR3 regions. HTBI primers were used for first-round RT-PCR of the TCR CDR3. TCRdb ran MiXCR on the multiplex PCR reads and lists one entry per CDR3 protein. The table records 300,000 to 450,000 distinct CDR3 sequences, 11% to 15% of them present only once. The authors deemed Graves' hyperthyroidism stable absent ophthalmopathy progression within 18 months. This specimen comes from a study of T cells in Graves' hyperthyroidism and ophthalmopathy. Trimming removed 2 bases from V and 5 bases from J, with 13 bases in between. The CDR3 is 14 amino acids.

This sequence was found in a woman aged 55-69 years with Graves' hyperthyroidism. Sequenced: blood. This rearrangement joins TRBV12-3 or TRBV12-4 to TRBJ2-7; no firm D call. The CDR3 nucleotides read TGTGCCAGCAGTTTATGGGGTAGCTTCAACGAGCAGTACTTC. Amino acids: CASSLWGSFNEQYF.